The entry that follows covers one T cell receptor (beta chain) sequence. Its antigen is not yet known. Base qualities are not at hand, and no much larger clone is one base apart. The CDR3 holds 14 amino acids from the cysteine to the phenylalanine. Just the 42-base CDR3 DNA is kept, in frame starting at base 1. Via the germline V gene (reference sequence), CDR1 is SGHKS and CDR2 YYEKEE. V gives up 1 base and J gives up 1 base, and the segment between their germline ends measures 8 bases. The data belong to a study of PD-1 blockade in classical Hodgkin lymphoma (dated by TCRdb to between 2020 and 2021). General notes on the study: Nivolumab dosing was 3 mg/kg intravenously every 2 weeks, continuing until either disease progression or unacceptable toxicity. To define a peripheral blood immune signature of response to PD-1 blockade in classical Hodgkin lymphoma, the study combined TCR beta sequencing with CyTOF.

Genomic DNA was extracted with the Qiagen DNeasy kit from unsorted PBMCs and from negatively selected CD4+ and CD8+ fractions. Using primers that anneal to V and J segments, immunoSEQ multiplex PCR amplified the TCR beta CDR3 regions. A synthetic immune receptor repertoire was used to minimize amplification bias, and remaining bias was computationally removed after sequencing. In the authors' own workflow: Custom Python scripts were used to quantify repertoire diversity as the Shannon entropy index. Unsorted, CD4+ and CD8+ repertoires were analyzed separately, except in combined analyses where CD4+ and CD8+ sequences were merged in silico. A clone was considered expanded if an increase in frequency of at least 2-fold after treatment relative to C1D1 was found, and a pseudocount of 0.5 was applied to clones undetected at baseline. Singleton clones were defined as clones with 0 or 1 copy at C1D1, and non-singleton clones were defined as clones with 2 or more copies. Clones expanded in unsorted samples were annotated as CD4+, CD8+ or unknown by matching protein sequences in sorted samples from the same patient. Wilcoxon tests were applied to paired samples to test diversity changes from C1D1 to C4D1. TCRdb provides this immuneACCESS table in a form limited to in-frame rearrangements. Some clones are lacking; in checked studies, under half of them reflect an unresolved V gene, and why the rest are absent is not known. That table is the source of V, J and clone size, and D and trimming were worked out from the DNA. This sample is represented by roughly 18,000 clones; approximately 70% of them were singletons. Jointly, the top ten make up around 2.7% of the sample.

The time point label here, explained by the study, means: cycle 4 day 1 (C4D1), after around six weeks of nivolumab. Every trial patient had relapsed following autologous stem cell transplantation, and prior brentuximab vedotin exposure was what differed among cohorts A, B and C. A Miltenyi CD4+ T cell isolation kit was used for magnetic negative selection to purify CD4+ T cells from thawed PBMCs. The trial cohort included 50 to 60 patients with relapsed/refractory classical Hodgkin lymphoma, and each patient had a best overall response of complete response, partial response or progressive disease. Single-agent nivolumab was administered to trial patients in the multi-cohort phase II CheckMate 205 trial. An independent review committee assessed best overall response by applying the 2007 International Working Group response criteria. PBMCs from the trial were collected at three points: immediately before nivolumab initiation (C1D1), and during therapy at cycle 2 day 1 and cycle 4 day 1. After peripheral blood was drawn into 8 mL Vacutainer Cell Preparation Tubes, PBMCs were isolated by centrifugation and then cryopreserved. Purified CD4+ and CD8+ fractions were prepared only for cases in which an additional PBMC sample was available. Magnetically labelled cells were depleted on LS columns in a quadroMACS separator, and the flow-through was collected as the purified fraction.

General findings and caveats noted by the study authors: Baseline TCR diversity was reported to be lower in newly diagnosed patients than in healthy donors and to be lower still in relapsed/refractory patients. CD4+ but not CD8+ TCR diversity rose significantly by C4D1 (p=0.0027 vs p=0.16), most apparent in complete responders (p=0.02). Baseline diversity similar to that of newly diagnosed patients was observed in trial patients achieving complete response, whereas significantly lower diversity was observed in partial responders and progressors. The study was restricted to a single clinical trial cohort, and the causes of repertoire differences, possibly disease activity or prior therapy, were left undefined. Lower diversity was seen in patients whose nivolumab began less than 1 year after ASCT, and these patients were left out of later analyses so that immune reconstitution would not confound the results.

The sequence links TRBV5-5 to TRBJ1-1; a confident D gene designation cannot be given. This TCR was sampled from a human donor with classical Hodgkin lymphoma. Material: CD4+ T cells from blood, obtained before the fourth cycle of nivolumab. The DNA reads as follows: TGTGCCAGCAGCTTGACTGGGAGGAACACTGAAGCTTTCTTT. Translated, it reads CASSLTGRNTEAFF.